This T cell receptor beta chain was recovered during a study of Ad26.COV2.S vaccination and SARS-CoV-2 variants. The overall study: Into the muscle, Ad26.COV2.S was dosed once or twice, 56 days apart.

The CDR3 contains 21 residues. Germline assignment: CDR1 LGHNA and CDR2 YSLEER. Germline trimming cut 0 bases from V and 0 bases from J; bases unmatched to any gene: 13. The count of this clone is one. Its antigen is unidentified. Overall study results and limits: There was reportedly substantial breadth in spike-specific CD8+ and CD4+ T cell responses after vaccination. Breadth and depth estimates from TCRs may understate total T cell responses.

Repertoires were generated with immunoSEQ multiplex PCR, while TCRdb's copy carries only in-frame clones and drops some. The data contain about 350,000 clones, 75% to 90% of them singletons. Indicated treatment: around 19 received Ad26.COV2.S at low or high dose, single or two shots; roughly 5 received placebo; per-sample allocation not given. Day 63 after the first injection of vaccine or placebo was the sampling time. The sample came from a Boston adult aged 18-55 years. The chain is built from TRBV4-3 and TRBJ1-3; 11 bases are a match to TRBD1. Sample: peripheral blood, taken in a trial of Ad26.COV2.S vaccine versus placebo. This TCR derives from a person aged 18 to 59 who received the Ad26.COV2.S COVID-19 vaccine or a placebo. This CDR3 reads CASSQDLGQGVFWPSGNTIYF. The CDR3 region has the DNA TGCGCCAGCAGCCAAGACTTGGGACAGGGGGTTTTCTGGCCCTCTGGAAACACCATATATTTT.